There are a few counts of the clone carrying this T cell receptor (beta chain). Its antigen is not known. TCR alpha and TCR beta cDNA libraries with sample barcodes and UMIs came from 5'RACE using constant-segment primers. TCRdb reprocessed the 5' RACE reads with MiXCR, giving one entry per CDR3 protein. The sample holds roughly 170,000 distinct CDR3 sequences; around 21% are singletons and the top ten take 23%. This specimen belongs to a study of T-cell memory formation after mild COVID-19. Study context: In these data, TCR clusters were largely donor specific. Study outcomes and limitations: Pre-infection memory showed some responding clones, and this suggested that cross-reactive memory joined. Clones shrinking from day 15 to 85 showed even CD4/CD8 mixes; later expanders tilted CD4+.

Sequenced sample: PBMCs or a T cell subset sorted from them (not recorded which). This clonotype originated in an adult woman who had mild COVID-19 (a few samples of this study predate the infection). Cell type and time point are not known.

Here the CDR3 reads CASSSSIIDEQFF. The CDR3 DNA follows: TGTGCCAGCAGCTCCTCAATTATTGATGAGCAGTTCTTC. This chain uses TRBV5-6 with TRBJ2-1, with D uncertain. This CDR3 contains 13 residues. Trimming shortened V by 3 bases and J by 8 bases, and 12 bases separated the two germline ends. Germline V gene sequence: CDR1 SGHDT, CDR2 YYEEEE.